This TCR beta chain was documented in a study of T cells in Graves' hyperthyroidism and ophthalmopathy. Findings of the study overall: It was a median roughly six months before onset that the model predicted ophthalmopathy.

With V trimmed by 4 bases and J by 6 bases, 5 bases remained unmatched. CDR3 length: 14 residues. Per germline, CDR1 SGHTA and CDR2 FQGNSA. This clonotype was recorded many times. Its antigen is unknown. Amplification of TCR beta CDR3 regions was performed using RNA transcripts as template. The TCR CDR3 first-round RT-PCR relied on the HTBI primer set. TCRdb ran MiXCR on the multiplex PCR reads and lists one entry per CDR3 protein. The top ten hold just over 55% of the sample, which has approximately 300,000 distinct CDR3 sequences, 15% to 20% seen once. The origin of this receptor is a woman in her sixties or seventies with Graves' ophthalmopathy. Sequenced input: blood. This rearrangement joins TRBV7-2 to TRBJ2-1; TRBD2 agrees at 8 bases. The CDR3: CASSSGLAFNEQFF. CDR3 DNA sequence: TGTGCCAGCAGCTCTGGACTAGCCTTCAATGAGCAGTTCTTC.